These T cell receptor beta chains were read from a single sample in a study of post-analysis software for immune sequencing data. Using its own MiXCR run on the PCR reads, TCRdb lists one record per CDR3 protein. Of 430,000 or so distinct CDR3 sequences listed, 39% were seen once; the top ten hold about 7.6%. The specimen sequenced was blood. The receptors were gathered from a girl aged 2 to 10 with multiple sclerosis. CDR3s include the opening cysteine and the closing phenylalanine or tryptophan. The D gene is left open where the match is weak. Clone size, where shown, is once, few, many, or a class for clones that have expanded.

CDR3 length	J gene	clone size	V gene	D gene	CDR3 DNA	CDR3 protein
15	TRBJ1-1	once	TRBV12-3/TRBV12-4	.	TGTGCCAGCAGTTCTGGTGGAGGGCAGGGCACTGAAGCTTTCTTT	CASSSGGGQGTEAFF
18	TRBJ1-4	.	TRBV12-3/TRBV12-4	.	TGTGCCAGCAGTTCTACTCATGACGGACGGATTTCAAATGAAAAACTGTTTTTT	CASSSTHDGRISNEKLFF
22	TRBJ2-1	.	TRBV3-1	.	TGTGCCAGCAGCCACCCAAAGAAAACCGGGACCATACGCGACTTCTCCTACAATGAGCAGTTCTTC	CASSHPKKTGTIRDFSYNEQFF
14	TRBJ1-5	.	TRBV18	.	TGTGCCAGCTCACCACGCAGGGTCGTTCAGCCCCAGCATTTT	CASSPRRVVQPQHF
15	TRBJ2-1	.	TRBV9	.	TGTGCCAGCAGCGCAGGATCAAGCTCCTACAATGAGCAGTTCTTC	CASSAGSSSYNEQFF
16	TRBJ2-7	.	TRBV6-2/TRBV6-3	TRBD2	TGTGCCAGCAGTTATAGACGGGTAGCGGGCCTTTACGAGCAGTACTTC	CASSYRRVAGLYEQYF
14	TRBJ2-7	few	TRBV5-1	.	TGCGCCAGCAGCTCCGACGTCTCGCCCTACGAGCAGTACTTC	CASSSDVSPYEQYF
13	TRBJ1-5	once	TRBV5-6	.	TGTGCCAGCAGCCCGGACAGACAACAGCCCCAGCATTTT	CASSPDRQQPQHF
16	TRBJ2-7	.	TRBV4-1	TRBD1	TGCGCCAGCAGCCTAAGAGGACAGGGCGACGGCTACGAGCAGTACTTC	CASSLRGQGDGYEQYF
12	TRBJ1-2	few	TRBV24-1	TRBD1	TGTGCCATCCGGACAGGCCCCTGTGGCTACACCTTC	CAIRTGPCGYTF
14	TRBJ2-1	few	TRBV20-1	TRBD2	TGCAGTGCTAACCAGCGGGAGGCCTACAATGAGCAGTTCTTC	CSANQREAYNEQFF
16	TRBJ1-1	.	TRBV7-2	.	TGTGCCAGCAGCTTAAATTTAGGGACGGTGAACACTGAAGCTTTCTTT	CASSLNLGTVNTEAFF
16	TRBJ2-1	once	TRBV5-1	TRBD2	TGCGCCAGCAGCCCGGGACTAGCGGGACCTTACAAGGAGCAGTTCTTC	CASSPGLAGPYKEQFF
15	TRBJ2-7	many	TRBV28	TRBD1	TGTGCCAGCAGCTCAGCCGGGACAGGGACCTACGAGCAGTACTTC	CASSSAGTGTYEQYF
16	TRBJ2-3	few	TRBV7-2	TRBD2	TGTGCCAGCAGCTCCCAGGGAGCGGGAGGTGCGGATACGCAGTATTTT	CASSSQGAGGADTQYF
13	TRBJ2-5	few	TRBV4-1	.	TGCGCCAGCAGCCCCTGGGGTGTGGAGACCCAGTACTTC	CASSPWGVETQYF
13	TRBJ2-5	.	TRBV20-1	.	TGCAGTGCTAGACTAGCGCCCAAAGAGACCCAGTACTTC	CSARLAPKETQYF
13	TRBJ1-4	.	TRBV29-1	.	TGCAGCGTTGAAGGGAATCCCGGGGAAAAACTGTTTTTT	CSVEGNPGEKLFF
15	TRBJ1-5	few	TRBV7-6	.	TGTGCCAGCAGCTTGGGAAGGGGCTTTAATCAGCCCCAGCATTTT	CASSLGRGFNQPQHF
14	TRBJ2-6	.	TRBV5-1	.	TGCGCCAGCACCGGGGGTGGTGGGGCCAACGTCCTGACTTTC	CASTGGGGANVLTF
13	TRBJ2-7	.	TRBV12-3/TRBV12-4	TRBD2	TGTACCAGCACCCAGGGACTAGCTGGCGAGCAGTACTTC	CTSTQGLAGEQYF
16	TRBJ2-6	few	TRBV24-1	.	TGTGCCACCAGTGATCAGGCGGGGACTGGGGCCAACGTCCTGACTTTC	CATSDQAGTGANVLTF
16	TRBJ2-5	.	TRBV7-2	.	TGTGCCAGCAGCTTCCACCTCGGGGCAGGCGGAGGGACCCAGTACTTC	CASSFHLGAGGGTQYF
13	TRBJ2-4	.	TRBV5-8	.	TGTGCCAGCAGCTTGATAGCCAAAAACATTCAGTACTTC	CASSLIAKNIQYF
12	TRBJ1-2	.	TRBV7-9	.	TGTGCCAGCAGCTTGACAGTCGGTGGCTACACCTTC	CASSLTVGGYTF
15	TRBJ2-6	few	TRBV10-3	.	TGTGCCATCCGCGGGGACCTCTCTGGGGCCAACGTCCTGACTTTC	CAIRGDLSGANVLTF
15	TRBJ2-7	many	TRBV10-2	TRBD2	TGCGCCAGCAGTGAGCTAGCGGGGGGCTCCTACGAGCAGTACTTC	CASSELAGGSYEQYF
16	TRBJ2-7	.	TRBV5-6	.	TGTGCCAGCAGCTTATGGGGGTGGGGGATCACCTACGAGCAGTACTTC	CASSLWGWGITYEQYF
16	TRBJ2-7	.	TRBV2	.	TGTGCCAGCAGTGGAGCGGCCCCTTACGGGGGTACGAAGCAGTACTTC	CASSGAAPYGGTKQYF
13	TRBJ2-7	.	TRBV20-1	.	TGCAGTGCTAGTGCAGCAGGTACCTACGAGCAGTACTTC	CSASAAGTYEQYF
15	TRBJ2-1	.	TRBV7-3	.	TGTGCCAGCAGCTTAGGGGGGCTAGTTAACAATGAGCAGTTCTTC	CASSLGGLVNNEQFF
14	TRBJ2-2	few	TRBV12-3/TRBV12-4	TRBD2	TGTGCCAGCAGTTTGACTAGCGGCACCGGGGAGCTGTTTTTT	CASSLTSGTGELFF
19	TRBJ2-3	few	TRBV10-3	.	TGTGCCATCAGTGAGTCCGCGAGATCCGAGGGTATCAGCACAGATACGCAGTATTTT	CAISESARSEGISTDTQYF
17	TRBJ2-3	.	TRBV3-1	TRBD2	TGTGCCAGCAGCCAAGCTGGACTAGCGGGAGTTGGAGATACGCAGTATTTT	CASSQAGLAGVGDTQYF
15	TRBJ2-7	.	TRBV5-1	.	TGCGCCAGCAGGGGGGCAGGGGTTCTGTCCTACGAGCAGTACTTC	CASRGAGVLSYEQYF
14	TRBJ1-2	few	TRBV5-1	.	TGCGCCAGCAGCTTGCTGGGGGCGGATTTTGGCTACACCTTC	CASSLLGADFGYTF
15	TRBJ2-5	.	TRBV20-1	TRBD2	TGCAGTGCTAGCAGCTTAGCGGGGGACCAAGAGACCCAGTACTTC	CSASSLAGDQETQYF
16	TRBJ1-2	few	TRBV29-1	TRBD1	TGCAGCGTTGGGCGACAGGGGGGAACATCTTGGAGTGGCTACACCTTC	CSVGRQGGTSWSGYTF
14	TRBJ2-7	.	TRBV6-1	.	TGTGCCAGCAGTGACGACTTGATGGTTTACGAGCAGTACTTC	CASSDDLMVYEQYF
16	TRBJ2-2	.	TRBV24-1	TRBD2	TGTGCCACCAGTGATCCGAGCGGGAGTAATACCGGGGAGCTGTTTTTT	CATSDPSGSNTGELFF
17	TRBJ2-7	.	TRBV3-1	TRBD1	TGTGCCAGCAGCCCGCGAATATCGACAGGGAGAGTCTACGAGCAGTACTTC	CASSPRISTGRVYEQYF
15	TRBJ2-1	few	TRBV5-1	TRBD1	TGCGCCAGCAGCTTGGGGGGACAGGGTGGGAATGAGCAGTTCTTC	CASSLGGQGGNEQFF
14	TRBJ1-5	.	TRBV5-5	TRBD1	TGTGCCAGCAGCTTGTTAACAGGGGGCCAGCCCCAGCATTTT	CASSLLTGGQPQHF
16	TRBJ1-2	few	TRBV5-1	.	TGCGCCAGCAGCTTGGGGGGGACGTTCGCTCACTATGGCTACACCTTC	CASSLGGTFAHYGYTF
17	TRBJ1-3	.	TRBV6-5	TRBD1	TGTGCCAGCAGTTACGCGCGGGACAGCCACTCTGGAAACACCATATATTTT	CASSYARDSHSGNTIYF
13	TRBJ1-1	once	TRBV13	.	TGTGCCACCTTGGGACTTGGGGACACTGAAGCTTTCTTT	CATLGLGDTEAFF
14	TRBJ2-5	few	TRBV7-7	.	TGTGCTAGCAGCTTAGGACTCTTCCAAGAGACCCAGTACTTC	CASSLGLFQETQYF
14	TRBJ2-1	few	TRBV13	TRBD2	TGTGCCAGCACCCTACCGGGACTAGCGGGACTGCAGTTCTTC	CASTLPGLAGLQFF
19	TRBJ2-6	few	TRBV15	.	TGTGCCACCAGCAGAGATAGTGGCAGGGTTCTCTCTGGGGCCAACGTCCTGACTTTC	CATSRDSGRVLSGANVLTF
14	TRBJ1-2	.	TRBV7-2	TRBD1	TGTGCCAGCAGCTCCTACAGGGGGCAGGGTGGCTACACCTTC	CASSSYRGQGGYTF
15	TRBJ1-2	few	TRBV4-1	.	TGCGCCAGCAGCCAAGTTGAAGGGATCAGTGATGGCTACACCTTC	CASSQVEGISDGYTF